The source of this TCR beta chain is a study of breast tumors, draining lymph nodes, adjacent tissues. Using its own MiXCR run on the multiplex PCR reads, TCRdb lists one record per CDR3 protein. This sample has about 270,000 distinct CDR3 sequences, with more than 30% found just once. Axillary draining lymph nodes of breast cancer patients supplied the node samples. Germline CDR1 reads DFQATT; CDR2 reads SNEGSKA (reference sequence). This CDR3 is 13 amino acids long. Trimming stripped 1 base from V and 0 bases from J, with 7 bases between. This clonotype was seen at least ten times. The sequence came from a female donor with breast cancer. Some clones in this sample may be carry-over from other donors' samples. This chain uses TRBV20-1 with TRBJ2-7; D gene uncertain. Material for sequencing was axillary lymph node tissue. CDR3 DNA: TGCAGTGCTAGAGCGGGTCACTCCTACGAGCAGTACTTC. It codes for CSARAGHSYEQYF.